Listed below are T cell receptor beta chains from one sample, sequenced in a study of T cell changes during pregnancy in multiple sclerosis. Sequencing was performed with immunoSEQ multiplex PCR; in TCRdb, only in-frame clones are kept and a portion is missing. This repertoire shows about 46,000 clones, 85% to 95% found once; its top ten account for 2.5% to 3%. The material was CD8+ T cells from peripheral blood mononuclear cells, obtained in the second trimester of pregnancy. The receptors originated from a female donor with multiple sclerosis, enrolled in a pregnancy study. Both conserved end residues are part of each CDR3. A D gene is named only where the DNA matches it firmly. Clone sizes are given selectively: once, few, many, or a class where the clone is expanded.

abundance: NA; j_gene: TRBJ2-1; d_gene: NA; v_gene: TRBV27; CDR3aa: CASSSPTAYSYNEQFF; CDR3nt: TGTGCCAGCAGTTCCCCGACAGCATACTCCTACAATGAGCAGTTCTTC
abundance: NA; j_gene: TRBJ1-5; d_gene: NA; v_gene: TRBV9; CDR3aa: CASGQSNQPQHF; CDR3nt: TGTGCCAGCGGACAGAGCAATCAGCCCCAGCATTTT
abundance: NA; j_gene: TRBJ2-7; d_gene: TRBD2; v_gene: TRBV4-3; CDR3aa: CASSQEGTSDYEQYF; CDR3nt: TGCGCCAGCAGCCAAGAAGGGACTAGCGACTACGAGCAGTACTTC
abundance: NA; j_gene: TRBJ1-1; d_gene: TRBD1; v_gene: TRBV7-9; CDR3aa: CASSSSPIGQGEAFF; CDR3nt: TGTGCCAGCAGCTCTTCCCCGATAGGACAGGGAGAAGCTTTCTTT
abundance: NA; j_gene: TRBJ2-1; d_gene: TRBD2; v_gene: TRBV5-1; CDR3aa: CASTLSGEQFF; CDR3nt: TGCGCCAGCACCCTTAGCGGGGAGCAGTTCTTC
abundance: few; j_gene: TRBJ2-7; d_gene: TRBD1; v_gene: TRBV4-3; CDR3aa: CASSYSGTGEREQYF; CDR3nt: TGCGCCAGCAGCTATTCCGGGACAGGGGAGAGGGAGCAGTACTTC
abundance: NA; j_gene: TRBJ2-1; d_gene: TRBD2; v_gene: TRBV4-2; CDR3aa: CASSRSSAGGPVHNEQFF; CDR3nt: TGTGCCAGCAGCAGAAGCTCCGCGGGGGGCCCTGTCCACAATGAGCAGTTCTTC
abundance: NA; j_gene: TRBJ2-1; d_gene: TRBD1; v_gene: TRBV5-5; CDR3aa: CASSPGTGWNEQFF; CDR3nt: TGTGCCAGCAGCCCCGGGACAGGGTGGAATGAGCAGTTCTTC
abundance: NA; j_gene: TRBJ2-3; d_gene: TRBD2; v_gene: TRBV11-3; CDR3aa: CASSPGGGAVDTQYF; CDR3nt: TGTGCCAGCAGCCCGGGCGGGGGGGCGGTAGATACGCAGTATTTT
abundance: once; j_gene: TRBJ2-1; d_gene: NA; v_gene: TRBV11-2; CDR3aa: CASSLGTQGVLGWSEQFF; CDR3nt: TGTGCCAGCAGCTTAGGCACGCAGGGCGTTTTGGGCTGGAGTGAGCAGTTCTTC
abundance: NA; j_gene: TRBJ2-7; d_gene: NA; v_gene: TRBV11-2; CDR3aa: CASSLGDYEQYF; CDR3nt: TGTGCCAGCAGCTTAGGAGACTACGAGCAGTACTTC
abundance: NA; j_gene: TRBJ2-2; d_gene: NA; v_gene: TRBV4-2; CDR3aa: CASSPPALGELFF; CDR3nt: TGTGCCAGCAGCCCGCCCGCGCTTGGGGAGCTGTTTTTT
abundance: NA; j_gene: TRBJ2-1; d_gene: NA; v_gene: TRBV7-2; CDR3aa: CASSAGFSYNEQFF; CDR3nt: TGTGCCAGCAGCGCGGGGTTCTCCTACAATGAGCAGTTCTTC
abundance: NA; j_gene: TRBJ2-7; d_gene: NA; v_gene: TRBV7-7; CDR3aa: CASSLQAGDYEQYF; CDR3nt: TGTGCCAGCAGCTTACAGGCCGGGGACTACGAGCAGTACTTC
abundance: NA; j_gene: TRBJ2-3; d_gene: NA; v_gene: TRBV7-3; CDR3aa: CASSYGQISTDTQYF; CDR3nt: TGTGCCAGCAGCTACGGACAGATTAGCACAGATACGCAGTATTTT